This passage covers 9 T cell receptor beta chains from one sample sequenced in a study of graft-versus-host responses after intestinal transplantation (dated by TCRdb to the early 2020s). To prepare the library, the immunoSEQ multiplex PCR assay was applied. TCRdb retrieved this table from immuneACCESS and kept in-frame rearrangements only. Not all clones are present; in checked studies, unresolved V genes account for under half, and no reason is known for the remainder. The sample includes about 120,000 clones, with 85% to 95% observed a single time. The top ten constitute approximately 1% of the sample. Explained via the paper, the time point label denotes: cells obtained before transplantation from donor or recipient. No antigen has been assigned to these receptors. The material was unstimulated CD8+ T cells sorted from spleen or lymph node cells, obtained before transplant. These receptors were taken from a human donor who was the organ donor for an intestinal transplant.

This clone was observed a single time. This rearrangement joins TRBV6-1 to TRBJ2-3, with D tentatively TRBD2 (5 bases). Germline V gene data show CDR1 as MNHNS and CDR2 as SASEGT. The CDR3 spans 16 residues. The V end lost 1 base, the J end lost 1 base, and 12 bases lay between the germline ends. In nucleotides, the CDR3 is TGTGCCAGCAGTGAAGAAGGGTGGCGGGGCACAGATACGCAGTATTTT. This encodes CASSEEGWRGTDTQYF.

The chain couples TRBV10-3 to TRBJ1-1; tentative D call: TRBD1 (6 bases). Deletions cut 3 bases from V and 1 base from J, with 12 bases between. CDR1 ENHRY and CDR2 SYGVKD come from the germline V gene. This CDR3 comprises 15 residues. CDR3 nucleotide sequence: TGTGCCATCAGTGATTCCGGGGGGCCGAACACTGAAGCTTTCTTT. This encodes CAISDSGGPNTEAFF.

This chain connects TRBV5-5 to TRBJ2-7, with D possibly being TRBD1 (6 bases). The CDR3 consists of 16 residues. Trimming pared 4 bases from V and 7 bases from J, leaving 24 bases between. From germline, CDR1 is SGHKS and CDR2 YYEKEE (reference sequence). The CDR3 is CASSLHWRSVTGEQYF. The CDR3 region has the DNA TGTGCCAGCAGCCTCCACTGGCGGTCGGTCACAGGGGAGCAGTACTTC.

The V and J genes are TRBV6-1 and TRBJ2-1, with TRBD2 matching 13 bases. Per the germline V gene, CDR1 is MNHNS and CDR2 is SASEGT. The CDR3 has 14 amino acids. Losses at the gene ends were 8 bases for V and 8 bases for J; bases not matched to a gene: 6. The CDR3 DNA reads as TGTGCCAGCCGCTCGGGACTAGCGGGATATGAGCAGTTCTTC. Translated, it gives CASRSGLAGYEQFF.

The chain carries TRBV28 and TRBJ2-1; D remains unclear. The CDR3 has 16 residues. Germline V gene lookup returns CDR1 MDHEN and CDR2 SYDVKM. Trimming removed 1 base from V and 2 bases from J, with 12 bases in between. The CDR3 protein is CASSLLRDDPYNEQFF. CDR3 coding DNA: TGTGCCAGCAGTTTATTGCGTGACGACCCCTACAATGAGCAGTTCTTC.

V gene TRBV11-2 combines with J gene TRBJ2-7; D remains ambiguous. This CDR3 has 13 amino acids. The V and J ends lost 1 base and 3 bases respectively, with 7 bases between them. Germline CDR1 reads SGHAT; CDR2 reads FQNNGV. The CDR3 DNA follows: TGTGCCAGCAGCTTAGCACAGAACTACGAGCAGTACTTC. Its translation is CASSLAQNYEQYF.

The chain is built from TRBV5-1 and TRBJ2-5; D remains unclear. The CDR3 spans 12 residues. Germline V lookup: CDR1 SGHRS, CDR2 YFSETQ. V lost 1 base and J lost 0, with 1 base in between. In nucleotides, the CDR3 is TGCGCCAGCAGCTTGAACCAAGAGACCCAGTACTTC. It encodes CASSLNQETQYF.

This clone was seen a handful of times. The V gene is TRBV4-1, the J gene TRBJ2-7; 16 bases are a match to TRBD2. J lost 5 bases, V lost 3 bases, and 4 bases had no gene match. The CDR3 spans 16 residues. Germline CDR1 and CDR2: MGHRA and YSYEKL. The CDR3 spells CASSQGLAGGTDEQYF. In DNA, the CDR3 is TGCGCCAGCAGCCAGGGACTAGCGGGAGGGACCGACGAGCAGTACTTC.

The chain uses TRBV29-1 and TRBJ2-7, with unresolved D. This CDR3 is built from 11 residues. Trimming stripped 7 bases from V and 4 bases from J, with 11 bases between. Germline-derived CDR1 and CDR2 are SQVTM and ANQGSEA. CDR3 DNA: TGCAGCGCTGAGGTGAGGTACGAGCAGTACTTC. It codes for CSAEVRYEQYF.